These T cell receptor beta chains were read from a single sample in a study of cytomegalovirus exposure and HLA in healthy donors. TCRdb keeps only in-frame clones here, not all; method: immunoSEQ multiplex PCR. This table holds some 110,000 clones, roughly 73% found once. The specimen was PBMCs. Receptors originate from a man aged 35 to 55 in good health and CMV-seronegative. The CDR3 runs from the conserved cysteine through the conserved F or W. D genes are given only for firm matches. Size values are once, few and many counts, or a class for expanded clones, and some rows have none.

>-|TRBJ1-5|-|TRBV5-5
TGTGCCAGCAGCTTGGGCCCAGGGATCAATCAGCCCCAGCATTTT
CASSLGPGINQPQHF
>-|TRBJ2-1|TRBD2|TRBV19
TGTGCCAGTAGTCCGAGCTTTGGCGGGGGCTACAATGAGCAGTTCTTC
CASSPSFGGGYNEQFF
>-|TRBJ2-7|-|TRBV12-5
TGTGCTAGTGGTTTGGTCCCTTCCCGAGACTCATCATCGGGGCAGTACTTC
CASGLVPSRDSSSGQYF
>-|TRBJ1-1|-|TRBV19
TGTGCCAGTAGTATGGGGGGAGGGGCGGGTTCTGAAGCTTTCTTT
CASSMGGGAGSEAFF
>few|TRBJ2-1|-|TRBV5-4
TGTGCCAGCAGCAGAGAACTAGTTAGCAATGAGCAGTTCTTC
CASSRELVSNEQFF
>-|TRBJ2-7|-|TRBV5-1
TGCGCCAGCAGCTTGGTTGCACAGAGAAGTTACGAGCAGTACTTC
CASSLVAQRSYEQYF
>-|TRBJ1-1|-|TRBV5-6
TGTGCCAGCAGCGCGGGGGGGAACACTGAAGCTTTCTTT
CASSAGGNTEAFF
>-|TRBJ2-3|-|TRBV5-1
TGCGCCAGCAGCTTAGGCGGCTTCACAGATACGCAGTATTTT
CASSLGGFTDTQYF
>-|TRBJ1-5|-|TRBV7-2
TGTGCCAGCAGCTTAGGGGGGGGGTTAAGCAATCAGCCCCAGCATTTT
CASSLGGGLSNQPQHF
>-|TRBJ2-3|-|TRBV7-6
TGTGCCAGCAGCTTAGCGAGGAGGAGCGATACGCAGTATTTT
CASSLARRSDTQYF
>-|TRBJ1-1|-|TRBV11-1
TGTGCCAGCAGCACGATACAGGGCCTAATCACTGAAGCTTTCTTT
CASSTIQGLITEAFF
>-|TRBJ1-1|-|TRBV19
TGTGCCAGTACCCGACAGAGAAGAGATTCTGAAGCTTTCTTT
CASTRQRRDSEAFF
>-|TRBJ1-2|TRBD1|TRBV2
TGTGCCAGCAGTGGGGACAGGGAGGATGATGGCTACACCTTC
CASSGDREDDGYTF
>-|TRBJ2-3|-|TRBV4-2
TGTGCCAGCTCCGCCGAGGTTAGTAGCACAGATACGCAGTATTTT
CASSAEVSSTDTQYF
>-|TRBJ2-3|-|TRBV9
TGTGCCAGCAGCGTAGGCGGCCTCAGCACAGATACGCAGTATTTT
CASSVGGLSTDTQYF
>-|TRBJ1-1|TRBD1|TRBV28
TGTGCCAGCAGTTTGGACAGGGAACGGCTCCAAGCTTTCTTT
CASSLDRERLQAFF
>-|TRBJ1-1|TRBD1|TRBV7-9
TGTGCCAGCAGAGCCGGGACAGGGGCAAAAGCTTTCTTT
CASRAGTGAKAFF
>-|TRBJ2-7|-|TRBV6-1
TGTGCCAGCAGTCCCAGGGACTACGAGCAGTACTTC
CASSPRDYEQYF
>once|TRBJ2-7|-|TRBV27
TGTGCCAGCAGTCAAACAGGGAGTAAATCCTACGAGCAGTACTTC
CASSQTGSKSYEQYF
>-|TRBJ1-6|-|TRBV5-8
TGTGCCAGCAGCACAATAACAAATTCACCCCTCCACTTT
CASSTITNSPLHF
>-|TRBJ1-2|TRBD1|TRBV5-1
TGCGCCAGCAGCTATAGAACAGGGGCGCAAAGAAACTATGGCTACACCTTC
CASSYRTGAQRNYGYTF
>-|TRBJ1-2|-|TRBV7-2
TGTGCCAGCAGCCAGGGGGGCTACACCTTC
CASSQGGYTF
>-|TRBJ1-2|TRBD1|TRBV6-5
TGTGCCAGCAGACTGACAGGGACTAACTATGGCTACACCTTC
CASRLTGTNYGYTF
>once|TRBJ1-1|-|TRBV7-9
TGTTCCAGCAGCCTAGGAGGGGAAGCTTTCTTT
CSSSLGGEAFF
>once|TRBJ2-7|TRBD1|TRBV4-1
TGCGCCAGCAGCCAAGAAAGGGACAGTTCCTACGAGCAGTACTTC
CASSQERDSSYEQYF
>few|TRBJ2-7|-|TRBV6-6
TGTGCCAGCAGATTGCAGGGGAGATCTTCCTACGAGCAGTACTTC
CASRLQGRSSYEQYF
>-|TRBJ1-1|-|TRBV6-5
TGTGCCTCGGGCGGGGCTGAAGCTTTCTTT
CASGGAEAFF
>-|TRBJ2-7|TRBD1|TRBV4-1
TGCGCCAGCAGCAAGGGGACAGGGGGTACATGGGAGCAGTACTTC
CASSKGTGGTWEQYF
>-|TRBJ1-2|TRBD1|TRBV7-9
TGTGCCAGCAGCCGGGGACAGAACTATGGCTACACCTTC
CASSRGQNYGYTF
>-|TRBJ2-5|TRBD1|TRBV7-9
TGTTCCAGCAGCTTACGTCTTGGACAGGAACACTCGCGGACCCAGTACTTC
CSSSLRLGQEHSRTQYF
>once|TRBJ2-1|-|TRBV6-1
TGTGCCAGCAGTTTACACGAGACAGAAAACAATGAGCAGTTCTTC
CASSLHETENNEQFF